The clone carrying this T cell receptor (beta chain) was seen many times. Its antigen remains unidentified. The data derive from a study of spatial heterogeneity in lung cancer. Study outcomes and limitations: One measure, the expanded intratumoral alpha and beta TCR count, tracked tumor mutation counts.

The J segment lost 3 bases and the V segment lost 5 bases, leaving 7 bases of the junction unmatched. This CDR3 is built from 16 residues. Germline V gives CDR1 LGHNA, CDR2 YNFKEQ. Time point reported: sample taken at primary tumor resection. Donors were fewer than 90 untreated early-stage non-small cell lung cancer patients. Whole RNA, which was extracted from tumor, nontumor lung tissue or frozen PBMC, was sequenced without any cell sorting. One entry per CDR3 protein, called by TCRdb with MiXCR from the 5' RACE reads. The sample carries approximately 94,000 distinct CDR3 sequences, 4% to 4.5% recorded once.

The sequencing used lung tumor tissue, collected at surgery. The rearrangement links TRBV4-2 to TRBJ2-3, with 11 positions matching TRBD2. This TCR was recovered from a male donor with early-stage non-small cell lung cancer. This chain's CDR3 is CASSILAGVWTDTQYF. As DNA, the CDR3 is TGTGCCAGCAGCATACTAGCGGGAGTCTGGACAGATACGCAGTATTTT.